These 29 T cell receptor beta chains share one sample of origin, sequenced in a study of breast tumors, draining lymph nodes, adjacent tissues. Breast cancer patients provided tissue from their axillary draining lymph nodes. TCRdb redid the calling of the multiplex PCR reads with MiXCR, one entry per CDR3 protein. The sample has fewer than 150,000 distinct CDR3 sequences, 21% seen once. Sequenced: axillary lymph node tissue. These receptor sequences come from a female donor with breast cancer. Some clones in this sample may be carry-over from other donors' samples.

This clonotype was counted many times. The chain couples TRBV3-1 to TRBJ1-5; D uncertain. The CDR3 is 14 residues long. V lost 3 bases, J lost 2 bases, and 8 bases lay in between. Per germline, CDR1 LGHDT and CDR2 YNNKEL (reference sequence). The CDR3 loop reads CASSQDGRNQPQHF. Written as DNA, the CDR3 is TGTGCCAGCAGCCAGGACGGTCGCAATCAGCCCCAGCATTTT.

This clonotype was recorded a few times. This chain connects TRBV4-1 to TRBJ1-5; no firm D call. Per the germline V gene, CDR1 is MGHRA and CDR2 is YSYEKL. Trimming removed 0 bases at V and 1 base at J, with 13 bases between. The CDR3 is 17 amino acids. DNA for the CDR3: TGCGCCAGCAGCCAAGAGGCGGATCCCATAAGCAATCAGCCCCAGCATTTT. Translated, it gives CASSQEADPISNQPQHF.

This clonotype occurred many times. The genes are TRBV20-1 and TRBJ2-5; TRBD2 agrees at 8 bases. The V and J ends lost 7 bases and 5 bases, in that order; junction bases with no gene match: 24. Per the germline V gene, CDR1 is DFQATT and CDR2 is SNEGSKA (reference sequence). CDR3 length: 18 amino acids. CDR3 in amino acids: CSVIKAGVKFALSETQYF. CDR3 bases: TGCAGTGTTATTAAAGCGGGAGTTAAGTTTGCATTATCGGAGACCCAGTACTTC.

Only a few counts were recorded for this clonotype. The CDR3 region has the DNA TGTGCCAGCAGCTCCAGGGTTTACAACACTGAAGCTTTCTTT. Translated: CASSSRVYNTEAFF. V gene TRBV7-9 combines with J gene TRBJ1-1; possibly TRBD1 for D (5 bases). The CDR3 consists of 14 residues. Germline CDR1 is SEHNR and CDR2 is FQNEAQ (reference sequence). Trimming left V 4 bases short and J 2 bases short, with 11 bases between.

This clonotype was found a few times. The chain recombines TRBV28 with TRBJ2-7; perhaps D is TRBD1 or TRBD2 (6 bases each). In germline, CDR1 is MDHEN, CDR2 SYDVKM. The CDR3 has 15 amino acids. V dropped 6 bases and J dropped 1 base, with 16 bases sitting between them. In nucleotides, the CDR3 is TGTGCCAGCAGCTCCTTGCAGGGGAGGTCCTACGAGCAGTACTTC. Amino acids: CASSSLQGRSYEQYF.

This clonotype was recorded at least ten times. This chain connects TRBV27 to TRBJ2-7, with 9 bases that match TRBD2. This CDR3 contains 14 residues. V lost 6 bases to trimming and J lost 6 bases; unmatched junction nucleotides: 9. Germline CDR1 MNHEY, CDR2 SMNVEV (reference sequence). The CDR3 here is CASRPGLALAEQYF. The DNA for the CDR3 is TGTGCCAGCAGACCGGGACTAGCCCTCGCCGAGCAGTACTTC.

Ten or more counts support this clonotype. This chain uses TRBV7-3 with TRBJ2-3; tentative D call: TRBD1 (5 bases). Trimming cost V 2 bases and J 3 bases, with 6 bases left between them. CDR1 and CDR2 from the germline V gene are SGHTA and FQGTGA. This CDR3 has 13 amino acids. CDR3 amino acids: CASSLGATDTQYF. The CDR3 coding sequence is TGTGCCAGCAGCTTAGGGGCGACAGATACGCAGTATTTT.

This clonotype was seen repeatedly, ten times or more. This rearrangement joins TRBV4-1 to TRBJ2-3, with D perhaps TRBD2 (6 bases). CDR3 length: 17 residues. V was cut by 3 bases and J by 2 bases, with 18 bases left in between. Germline-derived CDR1 and CDR2 are MGHRA and YSYEKL. The CDR3 here is CASSQEGSGANTDTQYF. The DNA for the CDR3 is TGCGCCAGCAGCCAGGAAGGTTCGGGAGCTAACACAGATACGCAGTATTTT.

This clonotype was recorded at least ten times. This rearrangement joins TRBV9 to TRBJ1-4; weak D call: TRBD1 (6 bases). V was shortened by 0 bases and J by 7 bases, with 7 bases between the two germline ends. The CDR3 has 13 residues. Germline V gives CDR1 SGDLS, CDR2 YYNGEE. The CDR3 protein is CASSVEGGEKLFF. In DNA form, the CDR3 reads TGTGCCAGCAGCGTAGAAGGGGGTGAAAAACTGTTTTTT.

This clonotype was picked up many times. The rearrangement links TRBV5-5 to TRBJ2-5; D is uncertain. The CDR3 contains 13 residues. Germline-derived CDR1 and CDR2 are SGHKS and YYEKEE (reference sequence). Trimming left V 0 bases short and J 2 bases short, with 5 bases between. This CDR3 is CASSLEQQETQYF. The CDR3 DNA sequence: TGTGCCAGCAGCTTGGAACAGCAAGAGACCCAGTACTTC.

The sample holds many counts of this clonotype. This chain joins TRBV30 and TRBJ1-5; no clear D gene. This CDR3 spans 13 amino acids. The V end lost 4 bases, the J end lost 5 bases, and 12 bases lay between the germline ends. CDR1 and CDR2 from the germline V gene are GTSNPN and SVGIG (reference sequence). The CDR3 DNA follows: TGTGCCTGGAAGGGTAGACGGGATCAGCCCCAGCATTTT. The encoded protein is CAWKGRRDQPQHF. Full variable domain (missing parts from reference TRBV30 and TRBJ1-5): SQTIHQWPATLVQPVGSPLSLECTVEGTSNPNLYWYRQAAGRGLQLLFYSVGIGQISSEVPQNLSASRPQDRQFILSSKKLLLSDSGFYLCAWKGRRDQPQHFGDGTRLSIL.

This clonotype was counted ten times or more. The chain's CDR3 is CASSPRTGAAGYTF. The CDR3 nucleotides read TGTGCCAGCAGTCCTAGGACAGGGGCTGCTGGCTACACCTTC. The chain is built from TRBV12-3 or TRBV12-4 and TRBJ1-2; 9 bases agree with TRBD1. This CDR3 has 14 amino acids. V lost 5 bases and J lost 7; bases outside the gene matches: 8.

This clonotype was counted between two and nine times. The chain joins TRBV28 to TRBJ1-3; no clear D gene. Trimming took off 7 bases at V and 1 base at J, with 14 bases between the two ends. This CDR3 is built from 15 residues. Germline values: CDR1 MDHEN, CDR2 SYDVKM. This CDR3 reads CASTPSFRSGNTIYF. DNA of the CDR3: TGTGCCAGCACCCCGTCATTTAGGTCTGGAAACACCATATATTTT.

Points on this clonotype: This may stem from a read error, because a much larger clone lies one nucleotide away. The conserved final phenylalanine or tryptophan is absent from the CDR3, which likely points to a read error. The J gene is TRBJ1-5, the V gene TRBV20-1; D is unclear. CDR3 size: 12 residues. CDR1 is DFQATT and CDR2 is SNEGSKA in the germline V gene (reference sequence). Trimming took off 3 bases at V and 4 bases at J, with 7 bases between the two ends. The CDR3 DNA sequence: TGCAGTGCTAGCCTCCGAAATCAGCCCCAGCATTCT. This translates into CSASLRNQPQHS.

The rearrangement uses TRBV29-1 and TRBJ1-1; 9 nucleotides agree with TRBD1. Looked up from germline, CDR1 is SQVTM and CDR2 is ANQGSEA. Germline trimming cut 6 bases from V and 4 bases from J; bases unmatched to any gene: 3. The CDR3 has 12 residues. As DNA, the CDR3 is TGCAGCGTCGGACAGGGGAGCACTGAAGCTTTCTTT. Its translation: CSVGQGSTEAFF.

This clonotype has a count of ten or more. V and J are TRBV30 and TRBJ2-7; D remains ambiguous. Germline lookup yields CDR1 GTSNPN and CDR2 SVGIG (reference sequence). V was cut by 0 bases and J by 2 bases, with 5 bases left in between. The CDR3 extends over 12 amino acids. The CDR3 loop is CAWSVYAYEQYF. The CDR3 DNA sequence: TGTGCCTGGAGTGTATACGCCTACGAGCAGTACTTC. Drawing the rest from reference TRBV30 and TRBJ2-7, the complete variable domain is SQTIHQWPATLVQPVGSPLSLECTVEGTSNPNLYWYRQAAGRGLQLLFYSVGIGQISSEVPQNLSASRPQDRQFILSSKKLLLSDSGFYLCAWSVYAYEQYFGPGTRLTVT.

The table lists this clonotype with a few counts. The chain couples TRBV6-5 to TRBJ2-7; unclear D gene. V lost 6 bases and J 1 base, leaving 16 bases between the germline ends. CDR3 size: 15 residues. CDR1 is MNHEY and CDR2 is SVGAGI in the germline V gene. In DNA, the CDR3 is TGTGCCAGCAGCCACCGGGCCAGCTCGTCCTACGAGCAGTACTTC. This sequence encodes CASSHRASSSYEQYF.

This clonotype was observed at least ten times. This chain joins TRBV24-1 and TRBJ2-5; a possible D gene is TRBD2 (5 bases). The CDR3 is made up of 17 amino acids. Trimming cost V 3 bases and J 3 bases, with 19 bases left between them. The germline CDR1 and CDR2 sequences are KGHDR and SFDVKD. CDR3 nucleotide sequence: TGTGCCACCAGTGATGCGCTAGAACTAGGATTGAAAGAGACCCAGTACTTC. Translated: CATSDALELGLKETQYF.

This clonotype has a count of ten or more. This sequence joins TRBV29-1 and TRBJ2-7; 8 nucleotides agree with TRBD2. V trimming: 4 bases; J trimming: 6 bases; junction bases outside the gene matches: 14. CDR1 and CDR2 from the germline V gene are SQVTM and ANQGSEA. The CDR3 spans 15 residues. The CDR3, as DNA: TGCAGCGTTGGGGGCTCGGGACTAGGGTTAAGCGAGCAGTACTTC. Residues: CSVGGSGLGLSEQYF.

This clonotype was seen ten or more times. In DNA form, the CDR3 reads TGTGCCAGCAGGGGGGTGTATTACTATGGCTACACCTTC. This encodes CASRGVYYYGYTF. The chain combines TRBV2 with TRBJ1-2; D might be TRBD1 (5 bases). Trimming removed 6 bases from V and 3 bases from J, with 11 bases in between. Germline CDR1 is SNHLY and CDR2 is FYNNEI. The CDR3 length is 13 residues.

The chain recombines TRBV28 with TRBJ2-7; TRBD2 aligns across 8 bases. This CDR3 spans 16 amino acids. With V trimmed by 2 bases and J by 2 bases, 8 bases remained unmatched. The germline CDR1 and CDR2 sequences are MDHEN and SYDVKM. CDR3: CASSLDVAGSTYEQYF. The CDR3 nucleotides are TGTGCCAGCAGTTTAGATGTAGCGGGGTCTACCTACGAGCAGTACTTC.

The chain is built from TRBV5-6 and TRBJ1-6; D unresolved. Between the trimmed V and J ends, which lost 2 bases and 1 base, there was a span of 7 bases. From germline, CDR1 is SGHDT and CDR2 YYEEEE. The CDR3 loop spans 15 amino acids. The CDR3 nucleotides read TGTGCCAGCAGCTTAGTGGGGTCCTATAATTCACCCCTCCACTTT. As protein: CASSLVGSYNSPLHF.

This clonotype was seen repeatedly, ten times or more. The rearrangement links TRBV3-1 to TRBJ2-3; tentative D call: TRBD2 (5 bases). This CDR3 spans 14 amino acids. With 5 bases removed from V and 2 bases from J, the gap between germline ends came to 11 bases. Germline V gives CDR1 LGHDT, CDR2 YNNKEL (reference sequence). CDR3 DNA sequence: TGTGCCAGCAGCAATCGGGAAACCACAGATACGCAGTATTTT. Protein product: CASSNRETTDTQYF.

The table lists this clonotype with many counts. This chain links TRBV4-1 with TRBJ2-3; 7 bases match TRBD2. The CDR3 runs 15 residues. Germline V CDR1 and CDR2: MGHRA, YSYEKL. Trimming cost V 7 bases and J 1 base; bases outside gene matches: 8. The CDR3 coding sequence is TGCGCCAGCACCAGGGAGGGGAGGGGCACAGATACGCAGTATTTT. Translating it yields CASTREGRGTDTQYF.

This clonotype was detected ten times or more. The rearrangement uses TRBV11-2 and TRBJ2-1; the match to TRBD2 covers 13 bases. The CDR3 spans 15 residues. CDR1 SGHAT and CDR2 FQNNGV come from the germline V gene. Unmatched junction bases numbered 5, after V lost 3 bases and J lost 9 bases. This CDR3 reads CASSFTSGRAGEQFF. CDR3 nucleotide sequence: TGTGCCAGCAGCTTTACTAGCGGGAGGGCCGGTGAGCAGTTCTTC.

As regards this clonotype: The junction departs from germline at one end; a sequencing error may be responsible. This chain links TRBV27 with TRBJ2-1, with 8 bases matching TRBD2. CDR1 MNHEY and CDR2 SMNVEV come from the germline V gene (reference sequence). There are 16 residues in the CDR3. DNA for the CDR3: TGTGCCAGCAGTGACGGGGGGGGGGAATGGTACAATGTGCAGTTCTTC. As protein: CASSDGGGEWYNVQFF.

The genes are TRBV18 and TRBJ2-2, with 9 bases aligning to TRBD1. Per the germline V gene, CDR1 is KGHSH and CDR2 is LQKENI. J was trimmed by 6 bases and V by 2 bases; bases with no gene match: 7. This CDR3 is built from 16 residues. The CDR3 DNA reads as TGTGCCAGCTCACCAGATCCGGACAGGGGTGCCGGGGAGCTGTTTTTT. It specifies CASSPDPDRGAGELFF.

This clonotype was seen at least ten times. This chain links TRBV20-1 with TRBJ2-1; 12 bases fit TRBD2. V shed 4 bases and J 0 bases; nucleotides not matched to a gene: 4. This CDR3 has 16 amino acids. Germline lookup yields CDR1 DFQATT and CDR2 SNEGSKA (reference sequence). CDR3 protein: CSATGTSGYSYNEQFF. CDR3 nucleotide sequence: TGCAGTGCTACCGGGACTAGCGGGTACTCCTACAATGAGCAGTTCTTC.

As to this clonotype: A read error is possible here, since a much larger clone lies one base away. This chain links TRBV13 with TRBJ1-2, with D possibly being TRBD1 (6 bases). The length of the CDR3 is 15 residues. The V gene lost 4 bases and the J gene lost 1 base, with 13 bases spanning the gap. Germline V gene sequence: CDR1 PRHDT, CDR2 FYEKMQ (reference sequence). CDR3 residues: CASSSRGGYNYGYTF. The CDR3 coding sequence is TGTGCCAGCAGCTCGAGAGGGGGTTATAACTATGGCTACACCTTC.